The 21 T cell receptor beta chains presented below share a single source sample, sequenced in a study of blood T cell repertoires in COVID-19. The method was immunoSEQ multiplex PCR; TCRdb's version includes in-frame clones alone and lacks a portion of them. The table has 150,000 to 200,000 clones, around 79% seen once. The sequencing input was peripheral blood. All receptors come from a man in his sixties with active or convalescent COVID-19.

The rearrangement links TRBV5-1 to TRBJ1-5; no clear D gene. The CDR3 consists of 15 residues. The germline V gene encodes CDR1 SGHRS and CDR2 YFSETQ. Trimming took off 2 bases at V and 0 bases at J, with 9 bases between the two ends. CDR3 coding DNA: TGCGCCAGCAGCTTTAACGGGAATAGCAATCAGCCCCAGCATTTT. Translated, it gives CASSFNGNSNQPQHF.

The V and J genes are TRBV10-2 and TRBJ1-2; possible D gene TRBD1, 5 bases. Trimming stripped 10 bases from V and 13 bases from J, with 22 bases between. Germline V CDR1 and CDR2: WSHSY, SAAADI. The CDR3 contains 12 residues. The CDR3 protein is CATREGEAPGTF. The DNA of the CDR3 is TGCGCCACCAGGGAGGGTGAAGCCCCAGGCACCTTC.

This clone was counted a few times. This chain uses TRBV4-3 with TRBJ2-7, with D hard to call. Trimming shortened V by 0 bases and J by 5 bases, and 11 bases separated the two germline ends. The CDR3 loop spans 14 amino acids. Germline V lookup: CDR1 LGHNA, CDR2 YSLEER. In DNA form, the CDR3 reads TGCGCCAGCAGCCAAGATGGAGCGTATGACGAGCAGTACTTC. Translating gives CASSQDGAYDEQYF.

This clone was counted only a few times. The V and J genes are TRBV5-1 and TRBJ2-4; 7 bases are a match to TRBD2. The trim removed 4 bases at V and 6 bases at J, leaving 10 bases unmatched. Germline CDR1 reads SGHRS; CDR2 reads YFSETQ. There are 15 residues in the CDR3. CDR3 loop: CASSPLAEEANIQYF. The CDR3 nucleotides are TGCGCCAGCAGCCCGCTAGCGGAGGAGGCAAACATTCAGTACTTC.

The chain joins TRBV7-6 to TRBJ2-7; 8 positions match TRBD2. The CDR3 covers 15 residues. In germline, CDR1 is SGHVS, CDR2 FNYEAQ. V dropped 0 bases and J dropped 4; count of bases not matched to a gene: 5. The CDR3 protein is CASSLAASGLYEQYF. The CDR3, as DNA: TGTGCCAGCAGCTTAGCGGCTAGCGGGCTATACGAGCAGTACTTC.

The chain's CDR3 is CASSSPGQKNTEAFF. The CDR3 DNA sequence: TGTGCCAGCAGTTCTCCGGGACAGAAGAACACTGAAGCTTTCTTT. The chain has TRBV6-6 and TRBJ1-1; 7 bases line up with TRBD1. The CDR3 contains 15 residues. CDR1 and CDR2 (germline): MNHNY, SVGAGI (reference sequence). V gave up 4 bases and J gave up 1 base; unmatched junction bases: 6.

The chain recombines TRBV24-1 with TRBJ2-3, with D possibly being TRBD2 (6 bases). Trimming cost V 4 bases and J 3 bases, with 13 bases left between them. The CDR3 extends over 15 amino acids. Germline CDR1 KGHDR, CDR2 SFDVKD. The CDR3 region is CATSERERGTDTQYF. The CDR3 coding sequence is TGTGCCACCAGTGAGAGGGAACGGGGGACAGATACGCAGTATTTT.

CDR3 region: CASGGAEETQYF. CDR3 sequence (DNA): TGTGCCAGCGGGGGGGCTGAGGAGACCCAGTACTTC. The chain has TRBV7-8 and TRBJ2-5; weak D call: TRBD2 (7 bases). There are 12 residues in the CDR3. Germline V CDR1 and CDR2: SGHVS, FQNEAQ. Trimming shortened V by 8 bases and J by 5 bases, and 12 bases separated the two germline ends.

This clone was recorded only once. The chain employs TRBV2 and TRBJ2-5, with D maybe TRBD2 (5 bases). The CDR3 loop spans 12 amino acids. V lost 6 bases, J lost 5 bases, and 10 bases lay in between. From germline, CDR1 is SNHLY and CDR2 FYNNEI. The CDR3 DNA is TGTGCCAGCAGGGGAGAGGTGGAGACCCAGTACTTC. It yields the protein CASRGEVETQYF.

CDR3 DNA sequence: TGTGCCAGCAGCCAAGGAGGGGGCGGTCAGCCCCAGCATTTT. Its protein product is CASSQGGGGQPQHF. The chain has TRBV14 and TRBJ1-5, with TRBD1 matching over 7 bases. This CDR3 region has 14 residues. V lost 1 base and J lost 6; bases outside the gene matches: 3. Germline V gives CDR1 SGHDN, CDR2 FVKESK.

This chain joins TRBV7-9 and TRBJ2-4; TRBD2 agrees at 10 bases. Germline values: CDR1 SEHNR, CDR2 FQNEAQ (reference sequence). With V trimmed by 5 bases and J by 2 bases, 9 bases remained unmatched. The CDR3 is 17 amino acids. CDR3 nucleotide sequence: TGTGCCAGCAGCCTCCCTAGCGGGAGAGACACCAAAAACATTCAGTACTTC. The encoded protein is CASSLPSGRDTKNIQYF.

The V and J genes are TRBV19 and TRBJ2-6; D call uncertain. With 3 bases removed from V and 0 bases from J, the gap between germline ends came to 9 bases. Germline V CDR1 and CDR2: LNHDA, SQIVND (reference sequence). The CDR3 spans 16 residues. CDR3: CASSILRSSGANVLTF. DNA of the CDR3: TGTGCCAGTAGTATCCTAAGAAGCTCTGGGGCCAACGTCCTGACTTTC.

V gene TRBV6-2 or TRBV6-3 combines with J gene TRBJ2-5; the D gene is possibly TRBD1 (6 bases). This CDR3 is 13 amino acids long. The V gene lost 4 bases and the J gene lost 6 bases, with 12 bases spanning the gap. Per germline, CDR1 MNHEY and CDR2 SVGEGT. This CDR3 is CASSSQGRKTQYF. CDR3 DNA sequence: TGTGCCAGCAGTTCCCAGGGGAGAAAGACCCAGTACTTC.

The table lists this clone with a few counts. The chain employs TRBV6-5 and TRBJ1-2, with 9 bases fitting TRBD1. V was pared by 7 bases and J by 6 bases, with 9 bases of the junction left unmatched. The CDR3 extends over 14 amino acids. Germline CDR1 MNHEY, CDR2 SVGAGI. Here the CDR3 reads CASTRGQGWDGYTF. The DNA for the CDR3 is TGTGCCAGCACGCGGGGACAGGGTTGGGATGGCTACACCTTC.

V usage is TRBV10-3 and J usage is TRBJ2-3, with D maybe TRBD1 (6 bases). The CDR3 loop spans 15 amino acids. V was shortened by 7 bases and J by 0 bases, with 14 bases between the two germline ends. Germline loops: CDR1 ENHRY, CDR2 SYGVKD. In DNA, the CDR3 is TGTGCCATCACCAAGGGACAATCTAGCACAGATACGCAGTATTTT. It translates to CAITKGQSSTDTQYF.

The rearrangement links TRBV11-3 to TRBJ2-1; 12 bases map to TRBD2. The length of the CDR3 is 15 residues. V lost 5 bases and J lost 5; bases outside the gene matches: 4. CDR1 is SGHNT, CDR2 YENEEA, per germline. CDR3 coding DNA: TGTGCCAGCAGCACTACTAGCGGGGGGCACAATGAGCAGTTCTTC. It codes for CASSTTSGGHNEQFF.

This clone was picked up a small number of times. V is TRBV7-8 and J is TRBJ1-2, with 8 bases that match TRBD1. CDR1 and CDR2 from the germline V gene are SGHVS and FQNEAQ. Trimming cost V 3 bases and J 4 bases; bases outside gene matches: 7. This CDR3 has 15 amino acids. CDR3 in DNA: TGTGCCAGCAGCTTCGGCCAGGGGGCCGCCTATGGCTACACCTTC. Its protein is CASSFGQGAAYGYTF.

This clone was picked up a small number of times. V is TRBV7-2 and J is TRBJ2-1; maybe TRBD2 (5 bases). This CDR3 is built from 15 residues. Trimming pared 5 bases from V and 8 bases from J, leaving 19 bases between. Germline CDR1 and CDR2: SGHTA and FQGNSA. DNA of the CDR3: TGTGCCAGCAGCCCCCGTGGACTTTCGAGCTATGAGCAGTTCTTC. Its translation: CASSPRGLSSYEQFF. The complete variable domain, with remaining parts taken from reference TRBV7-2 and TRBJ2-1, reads GAGVSQSPSNKVTEKGKDVELRCDPISGHTALYWYRQSLGQGLEFLIYFQGNSAPDKSGLPSDRFSAERTGGSVSTLTIQRTQQEDSAVYLCASSPRGLSSYEQFFGPGTRLTVL.

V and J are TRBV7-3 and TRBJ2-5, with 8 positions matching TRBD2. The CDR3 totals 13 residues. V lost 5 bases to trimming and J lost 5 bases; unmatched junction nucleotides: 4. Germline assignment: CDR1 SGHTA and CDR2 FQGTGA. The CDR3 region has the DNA TGTGCCAGCAGCCGGACTAGCTACGAGACCCAGTACTTC. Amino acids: CASSRTSYETQYF.

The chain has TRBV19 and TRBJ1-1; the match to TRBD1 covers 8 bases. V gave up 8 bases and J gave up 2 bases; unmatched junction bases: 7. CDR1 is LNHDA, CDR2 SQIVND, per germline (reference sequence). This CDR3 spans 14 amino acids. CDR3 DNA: TGTGCCAGTCGCCGACAGGGGTCAAACACTGAAGCTTTCTTT. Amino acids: CASRRQGSNTEAFF.

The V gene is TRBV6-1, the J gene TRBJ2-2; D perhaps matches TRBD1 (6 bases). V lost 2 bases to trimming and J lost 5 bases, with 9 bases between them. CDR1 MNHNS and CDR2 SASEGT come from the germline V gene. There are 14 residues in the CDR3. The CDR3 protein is CASSEQGTTGELFF. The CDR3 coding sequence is TGTGCCAGCAGTGAACAGGGGACGACCGGGGAGCTGTTTTTT.